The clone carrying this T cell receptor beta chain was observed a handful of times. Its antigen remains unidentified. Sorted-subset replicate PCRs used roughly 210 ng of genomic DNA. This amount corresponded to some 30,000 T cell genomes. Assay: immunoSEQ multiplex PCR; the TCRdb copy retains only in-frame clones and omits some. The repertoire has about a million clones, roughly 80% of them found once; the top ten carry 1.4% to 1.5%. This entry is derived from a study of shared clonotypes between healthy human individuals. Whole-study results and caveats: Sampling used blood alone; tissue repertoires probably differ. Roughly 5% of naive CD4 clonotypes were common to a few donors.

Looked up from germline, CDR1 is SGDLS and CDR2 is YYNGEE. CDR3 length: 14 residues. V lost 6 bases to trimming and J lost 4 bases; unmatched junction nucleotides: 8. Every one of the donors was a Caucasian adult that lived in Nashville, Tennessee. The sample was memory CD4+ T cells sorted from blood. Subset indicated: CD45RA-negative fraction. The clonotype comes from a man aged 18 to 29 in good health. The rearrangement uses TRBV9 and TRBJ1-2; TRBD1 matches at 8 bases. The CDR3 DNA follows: TGTGCCAGCACGAAGGGGCAGGGGGCCTATGGCTACACCTTC. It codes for CASTKGQGAYGYTF.